This T cell receptor (beta chain) was recorded in a study of shared clonotypes between healthy human individuals. General study points: On the whole, naive subsets had larger estimated richness than memory subsets had.

Concerning this clone: The antigen is undetermined.

Original analysis: For the immunoSEQ data, sequences were junction-only without quality scores, so filtering differed. Clones were read by immunoSEQ multiplex PCR, and TCRdb kept only the in-frame ones, dropping some. V and J calls plus clone size are reproduced from that table; the DNA served to infer D and trimming. In the table there are around 1,900,000 clones, about 93% of which are singletons. Terminally differentiated effector memory CD45RA+ cells were left out of the naive CD8 fraction, which was CD45RO-negative and positively selected for CCR7. Each of the donors was a healthy adult who was HIV-negative and had not had a recent acute infection or vaccination. Every donor, a Caucasian adult, lived in Nashville, Tennessee. J was trimmed by 4 bases and V by 7 bases; bases with no gene match: 7. Per the germline V gene, CDR1 is LNHDA and CDR2 is SQIVND (reference sequence). There are 15 residues in the CDR3.

V is TRBV19 and J is TRBJ2-1; 10 bases are shared with TRBD2. Sequenced material: naive CD8+ T cells from PBMCs. This clonotype was sampled from a man younger than 35 in good health. Some clones in this sample may be carry-over from other donors' samples. Here the CDR3 DNA reads TGTGCCAGTAAGATTACTAGCGGGACATACAATGAGCAGTTCTTC. Protein sequence: CASKITSGTYNEQFF.